There are a few counts of the clone carrying this T cell receptor beta chain. These data are taken from a study of T-cell memory formation after mild COVID-19. The CDR3 runs 11 residues. The germline V gene has CDR1 LNHDA and CDR2 SQIVND (reference sequence). Trimming cost V 7 bases and J 7 bases, with 7 bases left between them. Each CDR3 protein is one row after TCRdb ran MiXCR on the 5' RACE reads. The sample consists of hundreds of thousands of distinct CDR3 sequences, approximately 25% of them appearing once. This TCR derives from an adult woman who had mild COVID-19 (a few samples of this study predate the infection). Cell type and time point are not known. What was sequenced was PBMCs or a T cell subset sorted from them (not recorded which). This chain uses TRBV19 with TRBJ2-2, with TRBD1 as a possible D gene (5 bases). CDR3 sequence: CASTGHGELFF. CDR3 sequence (DNA): TGTGCCAGTACAGGGCACGGGGAGCTGTTTTTT.